This TCR beta chain derives from a study of blood T cell repertoires in COVID-19. Germline V gives CDR1 MNHEY, CDR2 SVGAGI. The CDR3 extends over 15 amino acids. J was trimmed by 6 bases and V by 6 bases; bases with no gene match: 8. Assay used: immunoSEQ multiplex PCR; TCRdb lists only in-frame clones, some missing. The sample lists 50,000 or so clones; more than 75% were seen once. This chain links TRBV6-5 with TRBJ2-3, with 11 bases fitting TRBD2. This TCR derives from a man aged 50-59 years with active COVID-19. The material sequenced was peripheral blood. CDR3: CASRPGLAGWDTQYF. For the CDR3, the DNA is TGTGCCAGCAGACCCGGACTAGCGGGTTGGGATACGCAGTATTTT.